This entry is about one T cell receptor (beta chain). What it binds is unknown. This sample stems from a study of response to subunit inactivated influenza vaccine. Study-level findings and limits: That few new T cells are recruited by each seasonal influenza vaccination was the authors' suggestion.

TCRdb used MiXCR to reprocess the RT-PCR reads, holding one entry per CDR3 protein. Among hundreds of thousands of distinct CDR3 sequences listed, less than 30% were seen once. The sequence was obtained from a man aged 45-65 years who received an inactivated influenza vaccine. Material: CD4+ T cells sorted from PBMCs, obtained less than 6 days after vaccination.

CDR3 in DNA: TGCAGCGTTGGCGATTTCGATACGCAGTATTTT. It encodes CSVGDFDTQYF. The J gene is TRBJ2-3, the V gene TRBV29-1; D unresolved. The V gene lost 4 bases and the J gene lost 6 bases, with 8 bases spanning the gap. CDR1 and CDR2 from the germline V gene are SQVTM and ANQGSEA. This CDR3 spans 11 amino acids.